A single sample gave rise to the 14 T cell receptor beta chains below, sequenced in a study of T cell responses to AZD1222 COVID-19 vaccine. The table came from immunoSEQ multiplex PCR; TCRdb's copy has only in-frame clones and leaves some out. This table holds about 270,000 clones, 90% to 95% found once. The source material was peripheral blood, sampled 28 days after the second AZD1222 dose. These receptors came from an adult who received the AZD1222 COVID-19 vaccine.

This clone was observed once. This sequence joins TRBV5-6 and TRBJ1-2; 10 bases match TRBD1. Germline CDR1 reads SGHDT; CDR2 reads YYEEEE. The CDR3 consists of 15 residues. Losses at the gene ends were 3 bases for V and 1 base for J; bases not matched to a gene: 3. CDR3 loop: CASSSGTGDNYGYTF. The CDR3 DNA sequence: TGTGCCAGCAGCTCCGGGACAGGGGATAACTATGGCTACACCTTC.

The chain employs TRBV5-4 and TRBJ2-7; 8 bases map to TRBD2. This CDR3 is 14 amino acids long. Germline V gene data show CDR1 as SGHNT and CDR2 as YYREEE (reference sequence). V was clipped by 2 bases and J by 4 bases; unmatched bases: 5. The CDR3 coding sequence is TGTGCCAGCAGCTTATCCGGGGGGGCGTACGAGCAGTACTTC. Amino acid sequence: CASSLSGGAYEQYF. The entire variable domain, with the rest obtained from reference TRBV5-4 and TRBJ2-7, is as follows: ETGVTQSPTHLIKTRGQQVTLRCSSQSGHNTVSWYQQALGQGPQFIFQYYREEENGRGNFPPRFSGLQFPNYSSELNVNALELDDSALYLCASSLSGGAYEQYFGPGTRLTVT.

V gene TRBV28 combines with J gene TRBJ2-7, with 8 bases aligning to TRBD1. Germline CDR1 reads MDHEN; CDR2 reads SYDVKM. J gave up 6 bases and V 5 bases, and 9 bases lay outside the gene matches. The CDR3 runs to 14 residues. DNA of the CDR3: TGTGCCAGCAGTCTGACCGACAGGGGAGGCGAGCAGTACTTC. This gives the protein CASSLTDRGGEQYF. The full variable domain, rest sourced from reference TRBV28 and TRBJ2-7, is DVKVTQSSRYLVKRTGEKVFLECVQDMDHENMFWYRQDPGLGLRLIYFSYDVKMKEKGDIPEGYSVSREKKERFSLILESASTNQTSMYLCASSLTDRGGEQYFGPGTRLTVT.

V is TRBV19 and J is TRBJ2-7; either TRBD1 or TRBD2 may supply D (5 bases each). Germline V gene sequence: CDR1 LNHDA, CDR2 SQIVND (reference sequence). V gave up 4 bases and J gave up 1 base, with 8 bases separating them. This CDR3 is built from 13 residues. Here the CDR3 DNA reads TGTGCCAGTAGTAGGGGACCTTCCTACGAGCAGTACTTC. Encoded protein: CASSRGPSYEQYF.

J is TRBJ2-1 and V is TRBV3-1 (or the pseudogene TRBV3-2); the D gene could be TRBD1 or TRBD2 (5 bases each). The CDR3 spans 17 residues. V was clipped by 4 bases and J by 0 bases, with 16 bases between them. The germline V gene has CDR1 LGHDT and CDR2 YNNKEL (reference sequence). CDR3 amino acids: CASSPRPGPSSYNEQFF. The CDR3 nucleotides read TGTGCCAGCAGCCCCCGTCCGGGACCTAGCTCCTACAATGAGCAGTTCTTC.

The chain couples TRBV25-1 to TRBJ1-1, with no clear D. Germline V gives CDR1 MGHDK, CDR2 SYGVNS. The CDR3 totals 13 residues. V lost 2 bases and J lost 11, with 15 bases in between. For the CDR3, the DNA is TGTGCCAGCAGTGAACCCGGCGTCGGTAAGGCTTTCTTT. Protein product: CASSEPGVGKAFF.

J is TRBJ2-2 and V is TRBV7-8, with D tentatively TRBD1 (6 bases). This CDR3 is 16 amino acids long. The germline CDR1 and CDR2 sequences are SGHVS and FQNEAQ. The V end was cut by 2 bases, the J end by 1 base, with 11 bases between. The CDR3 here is CASSLYGGQNTGELFF. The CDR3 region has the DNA TGTGCCAGCAGCTTATATGGGGGACAGAACACCGGGGAGCTGTTTTTT.

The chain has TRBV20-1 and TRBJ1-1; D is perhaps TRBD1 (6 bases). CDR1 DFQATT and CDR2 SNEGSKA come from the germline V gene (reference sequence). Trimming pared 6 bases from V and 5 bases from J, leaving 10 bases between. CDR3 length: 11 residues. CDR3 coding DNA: TGCAGTGCGGTCAGGGGAACTGAAGCTTTCTTT. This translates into CSAVRGTEAFF.

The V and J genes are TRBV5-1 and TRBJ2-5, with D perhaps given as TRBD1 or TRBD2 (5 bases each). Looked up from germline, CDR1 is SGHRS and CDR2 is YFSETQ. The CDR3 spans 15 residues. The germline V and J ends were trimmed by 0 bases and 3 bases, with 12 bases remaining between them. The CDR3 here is CASSLVGTQEETQYF. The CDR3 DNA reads TGCGCCAGCAGCTTGGTGGGGACCCAAGAAGAGACCCAGTACTTC.

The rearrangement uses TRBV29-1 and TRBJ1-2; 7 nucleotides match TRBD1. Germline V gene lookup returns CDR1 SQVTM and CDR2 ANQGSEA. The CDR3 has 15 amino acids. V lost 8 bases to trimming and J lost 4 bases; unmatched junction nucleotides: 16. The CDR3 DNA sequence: TGCAGCACCCCCGGCTGGGGACAGTTACCCTATGGCTACACCTTC. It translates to CSTPGWGQLPYGYTF.

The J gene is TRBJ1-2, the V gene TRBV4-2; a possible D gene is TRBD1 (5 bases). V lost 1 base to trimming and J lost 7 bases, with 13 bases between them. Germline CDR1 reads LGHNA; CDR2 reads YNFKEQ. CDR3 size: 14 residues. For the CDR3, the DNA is TGTGCCAGCAGCCAAGCCTATACAGGCCCTGGCTACACCTTC. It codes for CASSQAYTGPGYTF.

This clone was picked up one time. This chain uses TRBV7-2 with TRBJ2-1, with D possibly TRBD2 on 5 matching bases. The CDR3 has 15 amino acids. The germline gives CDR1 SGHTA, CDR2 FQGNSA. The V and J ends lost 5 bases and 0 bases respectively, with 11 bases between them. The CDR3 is CASSDAGPSYNEQFF. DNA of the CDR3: TGTGCCAGCAGCGACGCGGGCCCCTCCTACAATGAGCAGTTCTTC.

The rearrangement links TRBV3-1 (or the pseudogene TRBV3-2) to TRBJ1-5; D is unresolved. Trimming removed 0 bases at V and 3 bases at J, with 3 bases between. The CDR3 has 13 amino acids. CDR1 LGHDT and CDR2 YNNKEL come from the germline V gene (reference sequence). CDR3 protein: CASSQDINQPQHF. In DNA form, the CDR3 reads TGTGCCAGCAGCCAAGACATCAATCAGCCCCAGCATTTT.

CDR3 in DNA: TGTGCCAGCAGTTACGAGGGTACCGATACGCAGTATTTT. Protein sequence: CASSYEGTDTQYF. J is TRBJ2-3 and V is TRBV6-5, with D possibly being TRBD2 (5 bases). The CDR3 totals 13 residues. Trimming left V 2 bases short and J 6 bases short, with 9 bases between. The germline V gene has CDR1 MNHEY and CDR2 SVGAGI.